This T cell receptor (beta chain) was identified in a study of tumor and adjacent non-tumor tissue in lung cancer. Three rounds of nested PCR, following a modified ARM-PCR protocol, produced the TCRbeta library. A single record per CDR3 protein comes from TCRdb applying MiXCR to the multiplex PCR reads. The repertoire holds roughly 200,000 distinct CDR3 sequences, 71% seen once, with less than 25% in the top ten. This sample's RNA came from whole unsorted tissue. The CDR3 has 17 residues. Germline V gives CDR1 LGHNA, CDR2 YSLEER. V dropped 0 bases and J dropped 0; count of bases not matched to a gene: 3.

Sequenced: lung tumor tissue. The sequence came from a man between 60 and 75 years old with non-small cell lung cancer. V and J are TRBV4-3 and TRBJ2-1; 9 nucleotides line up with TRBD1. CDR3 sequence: CASSQDMTGGSYNEQFF. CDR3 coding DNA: TGCGCCAGCAGCCAAGATATGACAGGGGGCTCCTACAATGAGCAGTTCTTC.